The 27 T cell receptor beta chains below all came from one sample that was sequenced in a study of T cells after yellow fever vaccination. TCRdb called the 5' RACE reads again in MiXCR, with one record for every CDR3 protein. The data show some 250,000 distinct CDR3 sequences, 6.5% to 8.5% seen once. The starting material was CD4+ T cells sorted from PBMCs, obtained 15 days after the yellow fever booster vaccination. The source of these receptors is a man aged 25-45 years who received the YFV17D yellow fever vaccine.

The chain is built from TRBV20-1 and TRBJ2-7; possibly TRBD2 for D (5 bases). CDR1 is DFQATT, CDR2 SNEGSKA, per germline (reference sequence). The CDR3 runs to 13 residues. V was pared by 5 bases and J by 3 bases, with 14 bases between. DNA of the CDR3: TGCAGTGCTGGCTCTAGCACCTACTACGAGCAGTACTTC. Encoded protein: CSAGSSTYYEQYF.

The CDR3: CASSQMQGRVEKLFF. CDR3 nucleotides: TGTGCCAGCAGCCAAATGCAGGGTCGGGTTGAAAAACTGTTTTTT. This chain links TRBV5-5 with TRBJ1-4; D is perhaps TRBD1 (5 bases). CDR1 is SGHKS and CDR2 is YYEKEE in the germline V gene (reference sequence). This CDR3 has 15 residues. V was shortened by 4 bases and J by 7 bases, with 17 bases between the two germline ends.

This clonotype was found many times. The V call is TRBV28, the J call TRBJ2-3; D unresolved. Germline lookup yields CDR1 MDHEN and CDR2 SYDVKM. The CDR3 loop spans 12 amino acids. V lost 5 bases, J lost 4 bases, and 7 bases lay in between. The CDR3 loop is CASSPRADTQYF. The CDR3, as DNA: TGTGCCAGCAGTCCAAGGGCAGATACGCAGTATTTT.

This clonotype showed up many times. The J gene is TRBJ2-7, the V gene TRBV28, with D tentatively TRBD1 or TRBD2 (6 bases each). Trimming cost V 8 bases and J 4 bases, with 21 bases left between them. Germline V lookup: CDR1 MDHEN, CDR2 SYDVKM. The length of the CDR3 is 15 residues. The CDR3 loop is CASSGGLTVRYEQYF. Here the CDR3 DNA reads TGTGCCAGCTCCGGGGGCCTCACAGTACGATACGAGCAGTACTTC.

The rearrangement links TRBV4-2 to TRBJ1-4; D is possibly TRBD1 (6 bases). Looked up from germline, CDR1 is LGHNA and CDR2 is YNFKEQ. The CDR3 totals 15 residues. With 0 bases removed from V and 10 bases from J, the gap between germline ends came to 15 bases. CDR3 amino acids: CASSQDLRGAGKLFF. The CDR3 DNA is TGTGCCAGCAGCCAAGATCTACGGGGGGCGGGAAAACTGTTTTTT.

The chain links TRBV20-1 to TRBJ2-1; 8 positions agree with TRBD2. J gave up 6 bases and V 3 bases, and 13 bases lay outside the gene matches. The CDR3 has 16 amino acids. Germline V gene data show CDR1 as DFQATT and CDR2 as SNEGSKA (reference sequence). Here the CDR3 reads CSASGSAGGNSNEQFF. The CDR3 bases are TGCAGTGCTAGCGGGTCGGCGGGAGGAAACAGCAATGAGCAGTTCTTC.

The rearrangement joins TRBV5-1 to TRBJ2-5; D tentatively fits TRBD1 or TRBD2 (6 bases each). Germline loops: CDR1 SGHRS, CDR2 YFSETQ. The CDR3 runs 14 residues. The germline V and J ends were trimmed by 4 bases and 5 bases, with 15 bases remaining between them. The CDR3 is CASSPAQGGETQYF. CDR3 nucleotides: TGCGCCAGCAGCCCGGCGCAAGGGGGGGAGACCCAGTACTTC.

The rearrangement links TRBV7-2 to TRBJ2-3; weak D call: TRBD2 (5 bases). V shed 8 bases and J shed 1 base, with 10 bases lying between them. The CDR3 spans 13 residues. CDR1 is SGHTA, CDR2 FQGNSA, per germline. The chain's CDR3 is CASLAFGTDTQYF. CDR3 in DNA: TGTGCCAGCCTAGCATTTGGCACAGATACGCAGTATTTT.

This clonotype was counted only a few times. J is TRBJ2-3 and V is TRBV12-3 or TRBV12-4, with D possibly being TRBD2 (6 bases). The CDR3 length is 15 residues. Trimming shortened V by 6 bases and J by 4 bases, and 17 bases separated the two germline ends. In nucleotides, the CDR3 is TGTGCCAGCAGCAAAAGGGACTCCCGGGCAGATACGCAGTATTTT. Translation gives CASSKRDSRADTQYF.

This clonotype showed up just a few times. The chain has TRBV27 and TRBJ2-5; tentatively, D is TRBD2 (6 bases). Germline assignment: CDR1 MNHEY and CDR2 SMNVEV (reference sequence). V lost 3 bases and J 5 bases, leaving 10 bases between the germline ends. This CDR3 region has 13 residues. The DNA for the CDR3 is TGTGCCAGCAGTTTTTCGGGGGTTGAGACCCAGTACTTC. Amino acids: CASSFSGVETQYF.

This clonotype was observed a few times. This rearrangement joins TRBV20-1 to TRBJ1-4; D ambiguous. Germline values: CDR1 DFQATT, CDR2 SNEGSKA (reference sequence). V was trimmed by 0 bases and J by 4 bases, leaving 9 bases between them. The CDR3 spans 14 residues. For the CDR3, the DNA is TGCAGTGCTAGAGATCCGGTTGGTAATGAAAAACTGTTTTTT. It translates to CSARDPVGNEKLFF.

This clonotype was observed at least ten times. The V call is TRBV5-6, the J call TRBJ2-5; 7 positions agree with TRBD1. The CDR3 extends over 15 amino acids. Germline values: CDR1 SGHDT, CDR2 YYEEEE. V lost 1 base and J lost 6; bases outside the gene matches: 9. In nucleotides, the CDR3 is TGTGCCAGCAGCTTGTTGACAGGGAGCGGCAAGACCCAGTACTTC. It encodes CASSLLTGSGKTQYF.

This rearrangement joins TRBV24-1 to TRBJ2-1; 9 bases match TRBD2. The CDR3 loop spans 16 amino acids. With 4 bases clipped from V and 8 bases from J, the junction kept 11 bases outside the gene matches. Germline CDR1 is KGHDR and CDR2 is SFDVKD. Here the CDR3 reads CATSDRLAGRIHEQFF. In nucleotides, the CDR3 is TGTGCCACCAGTGACCGTCTAGCGGGAAGAATCCATGAGCAGTTCTTC.

This clonotype was counted at least ten times. The V call is TRBV4-3, the J call TRBJ2-7, with 9 bases lining up with TRBD2. Germline V gene lookup returns CDR1 LGHNA and CDR2 YSLEER. After removal of 0 bases from V and 7 bases from J, the junction contained 4 bases not matched to a gene. The CDR3 consists of 14 residues. In nucleotides, the CDR3 is TGCGCCAGCAGCCAAGACTGGCTAGCGGGAGAGCAGTACTTC. This translates into CASSQDWLAGEQYF.

The rearrangement links TRBV12-3 or TRBV12-4 to TRBJ1-5; no definite D call. V shed 7 bases and J shed 2 bases, with 15 bases lying between them. This CDR3 is 15 amino acids long. The CDR3 DNA is TGTGCCAGCACCCCGCGGGAGGGTGGCAATCAGCCCCAGCATTTT. It specifies CASTPREGGNQPQHF.

This clonotype has a handful of counts. The chain uses TRBV20-1 and TRBJ2-7; TRBD2 matches 10 bases. The germline V gene has CDR1 DFQATT and CDR2 SNEGSKA (reference sequence). The CDR3 runs to 14 residues. The CDR3 DNA reads TGCAGCCCCAACCCTAGCGGGAGCTCCTACGAGCAGTACTTC. Its protein is CSPNPSGSSYEQYF.

The table lists this clonotype with many counts. The chain couples TRBV7-8 to TRBJ1-1; D may be TRBD1 (6 bases). The V end lost 3 bases, the J end lost 5 bases, and 16 bases lay between the germline ends. CDR3 length: 15 amino acids. CDR1 and CDR2 (germline): SGHVS, FQNEAQ. CDR3 region: CASSFYGGGGTEAFF. As DNA, the CDR3 is TGTGCCAGCAGCTTTTATGGGGGCGGGGGGACTGAAGCTTTCTTT.

The rearrangement links TRBV20-1 to TRBJ2-1; 7 nucleotides match TRBD2. Germline trimming cut 4 bases from V and 6 bases from J; bases unmatched to any gene: 12. This CDR3 spans 15 amino acids. CDR1 DFQATT and CDR2 SNEGSKA come from the germline V gene (reference sequence). The CDR3 region is CSATETSPFRNEQFF. The CDR3 nucleotides read TGCAGTGCTACGGAGACTAGCCCTTTCCGCAATGAGCAGTTCTTC.

This clonotype turned up a few times. This chain links TRBV28 with TRBJ2-2, with D possibly being TRBD1 (6 bases). V lost 4 bases to trimming and J lost 1 base, with 19 bases between them. CDR1 and CDR2 from the germline V gene are MDHEN and SYDVKM. The CDR3 is 18 amino acids. The chain's CDR3 is CASSSGSFSDRNTGELFF. In DNA, the CDR3 is TGTGCCAGCAGTTCGGGTAGTTTCTCGGACAGGAACACCGGGGAGCTGTTTTTT.

This clonotype was recorded many times. The rearrangement uses TRBV5-1 and TRBJ2-3; D is undetermined. The CDR3 has 14 amino acids. CDR1 is SGHRS, CDR2 YFSETQ, per germline. V lost 2 bases and J 1 base, leaving 8 bases between the germline ends. DNA for the CDR3: TGCGCCAGCAGCTTCTCCTTGGGCACAGATACGCAGTATTTT. This codes for CASSFSLGTDTQYF.

This clonotype was counted many times. This chain links TRBV12-3 or TRBV12-4 with TRBJ2-1, with D perhaps TRBD1 (6 bases). The CDR3 spans 13 residues. V gave up 5 bases and J gave up 9 bases, with 14 bases separating them. The CDR3 spells CASSNTGNGEQFF. Written as DNA, the CDR3 is TGTGCCAGCAGTAACACAGGGAATGGTGAGCAGTTCTTC.

This clonotype was seen a few times. The chain has TRBV5-6 and TRBJ1-5; 7 nucleotides agree with TRBD1. Germline V gene lookup returns CDR1 SGHDT and CDR2 YYEEEE. The CDR3 length is 15 residues. V lost 0 bases to trimming and J lost 5 bases; unmatched junction nucleotides: 5. The CDR3 DNA reads TGTGCCAGCAGCTTGGGCAGGGGGGAACATCAGCCCCAGCATTTT. Protein sequence: CASSLGRGEHQPQHF.

This clonotype was recorded a few times. V and J are TRBV18 and TRBJ2-3; no clear D gene. V was pared by 1 base and J by 0 bases, with 8 bases between. The CDR3 runs 15 residues. Germline CDR1 and CDR2: KGHSH and LQKENI. The CDR3 protein is CASSPQGPSTDTQYF. For the CDR3, the DNA is TGTGCCAGCTCACCACAAGGGCCTAGCACAGATACGCAGTATTTT.

This clonotype showed up just a few times. The chain joins TRBV19 to TRBJ2-5; no reliable D call. CDR1 is LNHDA, CDR2 SQIVND, per germline (reference sequence). There are 14 residues in the CDR3. The V end lost 7 bases, the J end lost 7 bases, and 19 bases lay between the germline ends. The CDR3 protein is CASTPGPVLGTQYF. In nucleotides, the CDR3 is TGTGCCAGTACCCCGGGTCCGGTTCTGGGGACCCAGTACTTC.

This clonotype has more than one count but fewer than ten. V is TRBV6-5 and J is TRBJ2-7; no definite D call. Germline CDR1 and CDR2: MNHEY and SVGAGI. CDR3 size: 11 residues. V lost 6 bases and J lost 7, with 10 bases in between. CDR3 sequence: CASSDQWEQYF. CDR3 bases: TGTGCCAGCAGCGACCAGTGGGAGCAGTACTTC.

The chain carries TRBV20-1 and TRBJ2-7; no reliable D call. The germline gives CDR1 DFQATT, CDR2 SNEGSKA (reference sequence). The V gene lost 0 bases and the J gene lost 0 bases, with 15 bases spanning the gap. CDR3 size: 16 residues. CDR3 region: CSARDRRTFSSYEQYF. The CDR3 region has the DNA TGCAGTGCTAGAGACAGGCGAACTTTCAGCTCCTACGAGCAGTACTTC.

This clonotype was detected ten times or more. V is TRBV20-1 and J is TRBJ2-1; 13 nucleotides agree with TRBD2. The CDR3 extends over 15 amino acids. V trimming: 2 bases; J trimming: 8 bases; junction bases outside the gene matches: 6. Germline V lookup: CDR1 DFQATT, CDR2 SNEGSKA (reference sequence). The chain's CDR3 is CSARRTSGSSHEQFF. DNA of the CDR3: TGCAGTGCTAGACGGACTAGCGGGAGTTCCCATGAGCAGTTCTTC.